The 9 T cell receptor beta chains given below trace back to one sample, sequenced in a study of blood T cell repertoires in COVID-19. This table comes from immunoSEQ multiplex PCR, and its TCRdb copy is limited to in-frame clones, with some not included. The sample includes about 200,000 clones, approximately 85% of them seen just once. The sequencing sample was made of PBMCs or T cells enriched from blood (not recorded which). The origin of the receptors is a man between 35 and 55 years old with acute COVID-19.

The chain is built from TRBV25-1 and TRBJ2-7, with 16 bases aligning to TRBD2. The germline V gene has CDR1 MGHDK and CDR2 SYGVNS. The CDR3 is 17 amino acids. The V and J ends lost 6 bases and 4 bases, in that order; junction bases with no gene match: 9. CDR3 amino acids: CASSRQGTSGRGYEQYF. The CDR3 nucleotides read TGTGCCAGCAGCAGACAGGGGACTAGCGGGAGGGGGTACGAGCAGTACTTC.

This clone was seen a single time. The chain combines TRBV19 with TRBJ1-1, with D possibly matching TRBD1 (5 bases). CDR1 and CDR2 from the germline V gene are LNHDA and SQIVND (reference sequence). The V end was cut by 10 bases, the J end by 7 bases, with 16 bases between. The CDR3 consists of 12 residues. The CDR3 sequence is CATEKDSSEAFF. The CDR3 DNA reads TGTGCCACCGAGAAAGACAGCAGTGAAGCTTTCTTT.

The chain is built from TRBV28 and TRBJ1-2, with D unclear. Germline V gene sequence: CDR1 MDHEN, CDR2 SYDVKM. The length of the CDR3 is 12 residues. V dropped 3 bases and J dropped 7 bases, with 9 bases sitting between them. The CDR3 is CASSLGAVGYTF. The CDR3 nucleotides are TGTGCCAGCAGTTTGGGAGCTGTTGGCTACACCTTC.

The gene calls are TRBV6-6 and TRBJ1-2, with 9 bases lining up with TRBD1. The CDR3 totals 15 residues. Germline-derived CDR1 and CDR2 are MNHNY and SVGAGI (reference sequence). Losses at the gene ends were 2 bases for V and 2 bases for J; bases not matched to a gene: 3. CDR3 nucleotide sequence: TGTGCCAGCAGTTACGGGGGACAGGGAAACTATGGCTACACCTTC. The encoded protein is CASSYGGQGNYGYTF.

V is TRBV7-3 and J is TRBJ2-1, with 10 bases aligning to TRBD2. V was pared by 5 bases and J by 7 bases, with 8 bases of the junction left unmatched. The CDR3 totals 15 residues. Germline V gene lookup returns CDR1 SGHTA and CDR2 FQGTGA. The CDR3 sequence is CASSRWASGSNEQFF. The CDR3 DNA reads TGTGCCAGCAGCCGTTGGGCTAGCGGGAGTAATGAGCAGTTCTTC.

V and J are TRBV30 and TRBJ1-2; 8 bases are a match to TRBD1. V trimming: 2 bases; J trimming: 2 bases; junction bases outside the gene matches: 10. CDR3 size: 16 residues. Germline V CDR1 and CDR2: GTSNPN, SVGIG (reference sequence). DNA for the CDR3: TGTGCCTGGAGTAAAGGGGGGGACAGGCTCAACTATGGCTACACCTTC. Translating it yields CAWSKGGDRLNYGYTF.

This clone was picked up one time. This chain uses TRBV6-5 with TRBJ2-3, with 8 nucleotides matching TRBD2. With 6 bases clipped from V and 0 bases from J, the junction kept 5 bases outside the gene matches. CDR1 and CDR2 from the germline V gene are MNHEY and SVGAGI. The length of the CDR3 is 15 residues. The chain's CDR3 is CASRGGRFSTDTQYF. The DNA of the CDR3 is TGTGCCAGCAGAGGCGGGAGGTTTAGCACAGATACGCAGTATTTT.

This chain uses TRBV28 with TRBJ1-2; 11 bases are a match to TRBD1. The CDR3 covers 17 residues. The J segment lost 6 bases and the V segment lost 3 bases, leaving 12 bases of the junction unmatched. From germline, CDR1 is MDHEN and CDR2 SYDVKM. CDR3 amino acids: CASSFAGQGASKDGYTF. The CDR3 nucleotides read TGTGCCAGCAGTTTTGCAGGACAGGGGGCGAGTAAGGATGGCTACACCTTC.

The CDR3 loop reads CAGTFATNEKLFF. The CDR3 bases are TGTGCCGGGACGTTTGCAACTAATGAAAAACTGTTTTTT. The chain combines TRBV30 with TRBJ1-4; tentative D call: TRBD1 (5 bases). The CDR3 extends over 13 amino acids. V shed 8 bases and J shed 0 bases, with 10 bases lying between them. Germline V lookup: CDR1 GTSNPN, CDR2 SVGIG (reference sequence). The full variable domain, completed using reference TRBV30 and TRBJ1-4, is SQTIHQWPATLVQPVGSPLSLECTVEGTSNPNLYWYRQAAGRGLQLLFYSVGIGQISSEVPQNLSASRPQDRQFILSSKKLLLSDSGFYLCAGTFATNEKLFFGSGTQLSVL.